The source of this T cell receptor (beta chain) is a study of technical replicates of blood from a handful of donors. V was pared by 4 bases and J by 3 bases, with 13 bases between. The CDR3 has 14 amino acids. From germline, CDR1 is MDHEN and CDR2 SYDVKM. The table came from immunoSEQ multiplex PCR; TCRdb's copy has only in-frame clones and leaves some out. The data contain 60,000 to 90,000 clones, approximately 95% of them seen just once; the ten biggest clones take up more than 0.2%. This receptor was obtained from a human donor in good health. Sample: T cells isolated from PBMCs. The rearrangement joins TRBV28 to TRBJ2-7, with D possibly TRBD2 on 6 matching bases. For the CDR3, the DNA is TGTGCCAGCAGTTGGGGGACTTTTAACTACGAGCAGTACTTC. This codes for CASSWGTFNYEQYF.